These T cell receptor beta chains were read from a single sample in a study of shared clonotypes between healthy human individuals. Repertoires were generated with immunoSEQ multiplex PCR, while TCRdb's copy carries only in-frame clones and drops some. The sample comprises some 480,000 clones, roughly 78% of which are singletons, and about 12% rests with the top ten. Sample: PBMCs. These receptors came from a woman aged 40 to 55 in good health. Some clones in this sample may be carry-over from other donors' samples. Both conserved end residues are part of each CDR3. The D gene is left open where the match is weak. For some rows the clone size is stated as once, few or many, or as a class when expanded; others skip it.

D gene,V gene,J gene,clone size,CDR3 protein,CDR3 DNA
TRBD1,TRBV11-3,TRBJ2-1,-,CASSPQGGQGKFF,TGTGCCAGCAGCCCCCAGGGGGGACAGGGGAAGTTCTTC
-,TRBV7-8,TRBJ1-5,-,CASSSEFGLSQPQHF,TGTGCCAGCAGCTCAGAGTTTGGTTTAAGTCAGCCCCAGCATTTT
-,TRBV30,TRBJ2-1,few,CAWSVLGGGSYNEQFF,TGTGCCTGGAGTGTACTGGGGGGAGGCTCCTACAATGAGCAGTTCTTC
TRBD1,TRBV9,TRBJ2-1,-,CASSVDRGKQVF,TGTGCCAGCAGCGTGGACAGGGGTAAGCAAGTCTTC
-,TRBV9,TRBJ1-5,-,CASSVDNHQPQHF,TGTGCCAGCAGCGTGGACAACCATCAGCCCCAGCATTTT
TRBD2,TRBV6-5,TRBJ2-3,-,CASSPAGGQDTQYF,TGTGCCAGCAGTCCAGCGGGAGGGCAAGATACGCAGTATTTT
-,TRBV21-1,TRBJ2-7,-,CASFWGGAYEQYF,TGTGCCAGCTTTTGGGGCGGAGCGTACGAGCAGTACTTC
TRBD2,TRBV5-4,TRBJ2-1,once,CASSLGLANGNEQFF,TGTGCCAGCAGCTTGGGACTAGCAAACGGGAATGAGCAGTTCTTC
-,TRBV12-2,TRBJ2-7,-,CASRSLTGVIYEQYF,TGTGCAAGTCGCTCCTTAACAGGGGTCATCTACGAGCAGTACTTC
TRBD2,TRBV7-3,TRBJ2-5,-,CASSLVARNTPGGETQYF,TGTGCCAGCAGCTTAGTAGCCCGAAACACCCCGGGGGGAGAGACCCAGTACTTC
TRBD2,TRBV10-3,TRBJ2-7,-,CAISESTAGSSYEQYF,TGTGCCATCAGTGAGTCGACAGCGGGGAGCTCCTACGAGCAGTACTTC
-,TRBV28,TRBJ1-2,-,CASSSHPNYGYSF,TGTGCCAGCAGTTCCCATCCGAACTATGGCTACTCCTTC
TRBD2,TRBV28,TRBJ2-2,-,CATYGGAGELFF,TGTGCCACCTACGGGGGGGCGGGGGAGCTGTTTTTT
-,TRBV29-1,TRBJ2-7,once,CSAEGGKPDEQYF,TGCAGCGCCGAGGGGGGAAAGCCCGACGAGCAGTACTTC
TRBD2,TRBV19,TRBJ2-1,once,CASSLRLAGGIYNEQFF,TGTGCCAGTAGTTTAAGACTAGCGGGGGGAATTTACAATGAGCAGTTCTTC
TRBD2,TRBV10-3,TRBJ2-7,-,CAISDQGLADEQYF,TGTGCCATCAGTGACCAGGGACTAGCAGACGAGCAGTACTTC
TRBD1,TRBV27,TRBJ1-2,-,CASSSASTGTGGTCGYTF,TGTGCCAGCAGTTCCGCCTCTACTGGGACAGGGGGGACTTGTGGCTACACCTTC
-,TRBV7-9,TRBJ1-2,few,CASSPGNYGYTF,TGTGCCAGCAGCCCGGGGAACTATGGCTACACCTTC
-,TRBV28,TRBJ2-7,-,CASSLRLLNYEQYF,TGTGCCAGCAGCCTCAGACTGCTTAACTACGAGCAGTACTTC
-,TRBV7-2,TRBJ1-1,-,CASSPGLNTEAFF,TGTGCCAGCAGCCCCGGGTTGAACACTGAAGCTTTCTTT
TRBD1,TRBV28,TRBJ1-5,-,CASSIQGVEDQPQHF,TGTGCCAGCAGTATACAGGGGGTCGAGGATCAGCCCCAGCATTTT
TRBD2,TRBV10-2,TRBJ2-7,-,CASSELAGDPYEQYF,TGCGCCAGCAGTGAATTAGCGGGAGACCCCTACGAGCAGTACTTC
-,TRBV6-5,TRBJ2-7,-,CASRRDFSSYEQYF,TGTGCCAGCAGGCGGGACTTTAGCTCCTACGAGCAGTACTTC
TRBD1,TRBV5-4,TRBJ2-1,-,CALRGQGGHEQFF,TGTGCCCTGCGGGGACAGGGAGGCCATGAGCAGTTCTTC
-,TRBV4-3,TRBJ2-3,-,CASSRGGPSTDTQYF,TGCGCCAGCAGCCGCGGAGGCCCTAGCACAGATACGCAGTATTTT
-,TRBV5-4,TRBJ1-1,many,CASSGGLWGTEAFF,TGTGCCAGCAGCGGGGGACTGTGGGGTACTGAAGCTTTCTTT
-,TRBV14,TRBJ1-1,-,CASSQQMHTEAFF,TGTGCCAGCAGCCAACAGATGCACACTGAAGCTTTCTTT
-,TRBV7-9,TRBJ2-1,-,CASSLYGGEQFF,TGTGCCAGCAGCTTATACGGCGGTGAGCAGTTCTTC
TRBD2,TRBV9,TRBJ2-2,-,CASRSSGTSGSGELFF,TGTGCCAGCAGGTCCTCCGGGACTAGCGGGAGTGGGGAGCTGTTTTTT
-,TRBV11-2,TRBJ1-2,-,CASSPLVTVNYGYTF,TGTGCCAGCAGCCCCCTTGTGACAGTTAACTATGGCTACACCTTC
TRBD2,TRBV29-1,TRBJ2-7,-,CSTPTSGRPPYEQYF,TGCAGCACACCGACTAGCGGGAGGCCCCCCTACGAGCAGTACTTC
TRBD1,TRBV2,TRBJ2-7,few,CASEDRGGREQYF,TGTGCCAGCGAGGACAGGGGGGGACGCGAGCAGTACTTC
-,TRBV7-3,TRBJ1-3,-,CASSLTGYAGNTIYF,TGTGCCAGCAGCTTAACGGGCTACGCGGGGAACACCATATATTTT
-,TRBV30,TRBJ1-6,-,CAWSVISVGNSPLHF,TGTGCCTGGAGTGTAATATCGGTTGGAAATTCACCCCTCCACTTT
-,TRBV7-2,TRBJ2-3,-,CASSLGHGTDTQYF,TGTGCCAGCAGCTTAGGACATGGCACAGATACGCAGTATTTT
-,TRBV25-1,TRBJ2-7,-,CASSEYRRGQYF,TGTGCCAGCAGTGAATATCGAAGGGGGCAGTACTTC
-,TRBV6-7,TRBJ1-1,once,CASRSGYRVNTEAFF,TGTGCCAGCAGGTCAGGGTACCGGGTTAACACTGAAGCTTTCTTT
-,TRBV21-1,TRBJ2-5,once,CASSNLCGGAEETQYF,TGTGCCAGCAGCAACCTTTGCGGGGGGGCCGAGGAGACCCAGTACTTC
-,TRBV18,TRBJ1-3,-,CASSLQGDSNTIYF,TGTGCCAGCTCACTACAGGGAGATTCGAACACCATATATTTT
-,TRBV4-3,TRBJ1-1,-,CASSPSTDTEAFF,TGCGCCAGCAGCCCCTCGACGGACACTGAAGCTTTCTTT
-,TRBV9,TRBJ2-3,-,CASSVKSGFSTDTQYF,TGTGCCAGCAGCGTAAAAAGCGGATTTAGCACAGATACGCAGTATTTT
TRBD1,TRBV19,TRBJ2-7,many,CASSIASGGAGEQYF,TGTGCCAGTAGTATAGCATCAGGGGGCGCGGGCGAGCAGTACTTC
-,TRBV7-2,TRBJ2-3,-,CASSLGLVVDTQYF,TGTGCCAGCAGCCTGGGACTGGTGGTGGATACGCAGTATTTT
TRBD2,TRBV5-6,TRBJ2-7,-,CASGNSGTDYEQYF,TGTGCCAGCGGAAATAGCGGGACGGACTACGAGCAGTACTTC
-,TRBV7-8,TRBJ2-2,-,CASSLAQLEAGELFF,TGTGCCAGCAGCTTAGCACAGTTGGAGGCGGGGGAGCTGTTTTTT
TRBD2,TRBV5-6,TRBJ2-1,few,CASSFSLAGGYNEQFF,TGTGCCAGCAGCTTCAGCCTAGCGGGAGGGTACAATGAGCAGTTCTTC
-,TRBV30,TRBJ1-5,-,CAWTQGSQPQHF,TGTGCCTGGACTCAGGGAAGTCAGCCCCAGCATTTT
TRBD1,TRBV27,TRBJ1-4,-,CASSGTGLATNEKLFF,TGTGCCAGCAGCGGGACAGGGTTAGCAACTAATGAAAAACTGTTTTTT
-,TRBV6-5,TRBJ1-2,-,CASSYAESYGYTF,TGTGCCAGCAGTTACGCAGAATCGTATGGCTACACCTTC
-,TRBV6-5,TRBJ1-4,-,CASRGRRNEKLFF,TGTGCCAGCAGGGGACGGAGAAATGAAAAACTGTTTTTT
-,TRBV19,TRBJ2-2,-,CASKVSGNTGELFF,TGTGCCAGTAAGGTCAGTGGAAACACCGGGGAGCTGTTTTTT
-,TRBV6-6,TRBJ1-5,-,CASSPIAVNQPQHF,TGTGCCAGCAGTCCAATCGCGGTCAATCAGCCCCAGCATTTT
-,TRBV6-1,TRBJ1-5,-,CASSRKGSSNQPQHF,TGTGCCAGCAGTAGGAAGGGGAGTAGCAATCAGCCCCAGCATTTT